The clone carrying this TCR beta chain was observed a handful of times. What it binds is not known. Naive CD8 populations comprised CD45RO-negative cells positively selected for CCR7, excluding terminally differentiated effector memory CD45RA+ cells. TCRdb's copy holds only in-frame clones and misses some; the assay was immunoSEQ multiplex PCR. The sample lists about 2.2 million clones, just over 90% occurring once. This entry is derived from a study of shared clonotypes between healthy human individuals. Study-level points and caveats: In contrast to clonotypes shared by all four donors, non-shared clonotypes had lower generation probabilities.

This CDR3 is 12 amino acids long. Germline lookup yields CDR1 MNHNS and CDR2 SASEGT. The V end lost 2 bases, the J end lost 1 base, and 2 bases lay between the germline ends. V is TRBV6-1 and J is TRBJ1-1, with D unclear. The receptor's source is a man aged 18 to 30 in good health. Some clones in this sample may be carry-over from other donors' samples. The material sequenced was naive CD8+ T cells from PBMCs. As DNA, the CDR3 is TGTGCCAGCAGTGAACGGAACACTGAAGCTTTCTTT. It yields the protein CASSERNTEAFF.